Listed below are T cell receptor beta chains from one sample, sequenced in a study of early T cells in non-severe SARS-CoV-2 infection. Via MiXCR, TCRdb re-called the 5' RACE reads, giving one row per CDR3 protein. The table records 77,000 or so distinct CDR3 sequences, about 14% of them present only once. The material was whole blood, obtained at baseline. These receptors were collected from an adult who was a healthcare worker with PCR-confirmed SARS-CoV-2 infection or an uninfected control (not recorded which). Both conserved end residues are part of each CDR3. A D gene is named only where the DNA matches it firmly. Clone size appears in some rows only: once, few, many, or a class for an expanded clone.

size	length	V	J	D	DNA	CDR3
many	16	TRBV28	TRBJ2-2	NA	TGTGCCAGCAGGAGCATGGACTTAGCGGACACCGGGGAGCTGTTTTTT	CASRSMDLADTGELFF
NA	12	TRBV29-1	TRBJ1-2	NA	TGCAGCGTTTCGACGGAAAACTATGGCTACACCTTC	CSVSTENYGYTF
few	17	TRBV5-1	TRBJ2-5	NA	TGCGCCAGCAGCCACTTACCGGGACAACCCCTGAGGGAGACCCAGTACTTC	CASSHLPGQPLRETQYF
NA	15	TRBV9	TRBJ2-7	NA	TGTGCCAGCAGCGTAGTGGCTAGCGATACCTACGAGCAGTACTTC	CASSVVASDTYEQYF
many	14	TRBV7-9	TRBJ2-5	NA	TGTGCCAGCAGCTTAGCGCCAGGACAAGAGACCCAGTACTTC	CASSLAPGQETQYF
few	13	TRBV19	TRBJ2-5	NA	TGTGCCAGTAGTCGCAGGGGCGCGGAGACCCAGTACTTC	CASSRRGAETQYF
many	13	TRBV6-4	TRBJ1-1	NA	TGTGCCAGCAGTGAGCGACGGGGGGCTGAAGCTTTCTTT	CASSERRGAEAFF
few	11	TRBV7-6	TRBJ2-1	NA	TGTGCCAGCAGCAACGGCCTGGTCTCTTTCTTC	CASSNGLVSFF
NA	13	TRBV12-3/TRBV12-4	TRBJ1-2	NA	TGTGCCAGCAGACCCGGGACGGCCTATGGCTACACCTTC	CASRPGTAYGYTF
few	14	TRBV6-2/TRBV6-3	TRBJ1-5	NA	TGTGCCAGCAGTTACAGCACCCTCGTTCGGCCCCAGCATTTT	CASSYSTLVRPQHF
NA	15	TRBV20-1	TRBJ2-2	NA	TGCAGTGCTAGAACTCGGCCGACAAGGTCCGGGGAGCTGTTTTTT	CSARTRPTRSGELFF
NA	14	TRBV20-1	TRBJ1-1	NA	TGCAGTGCTAGAGATATGACAAACAGAGATGAAGCTTTCTTT	CSARDMTNRDEAFF
NA	13	TRBV28	TRBJ2-7	NA	TGTGCCAGCAGTTCCGGGAGCGTGTACGAGCAGTACTTC	CASSSGSVYEQYF
few	15	TRBV18	TRBJ2-5	NA	TGTGCCAGCTCACCACCCAGAGACCCACGGGGGACCCAGTACTTC	CASSPPRDPRGTQYF
few	17	TRBV5-1	TRBJ2-3	TRBD2	TGCGCCAGCAGCCCCGGGACTAGCGGGAGGGCCACAGATACGCAGTATTTT	CASSPGTSGRATDTQYF
few	15	TRBV11-1	TRBJ1-3	NA	TGTGCCAGCAGCCGCGGGGGGAGCTCTGGAAACACCATATATTTT	CASSRGGSSGNTIYF
NA	15	TRBV28	TRBJ2-1	TRBD2	TGTGCCAGCAGTTTAAGCCTAGCGGGAGGACGGGAGCAGTTCTTC	CASSLSLAGGREQFF
NA	13	TRBV7-2	TRBJ2-5	NA	TGTGCCAGCAGCTTCTCTACTACAGAGACCCAGTACTTC	CASSFSTTETQYF
NA	16	TRBV29-1	TRBJ2-1	TRBD1	TGCAGCGTTGAAGATCAAGAGGGGGCCTATTACAATGAGCAGTTCTTC	CSVEDQEGAYYNEQFF
many	18	TRBV5-1	TRBJ2-1	NA	TGCGCCAGCAGCTGGGACCCCAATCTAGTTAACTCCTACAATGAGCAGTTCTTC	CASSWDPNLVNSYNEQFF
NA	16	TRBV3-1	TRBJ2-5	TRBD2	TGTGCCAGCAGCCAAGCCCTAGCGGGAGGTCAGGAGACCCAGTACTTC	CASSQALAGGQETQYF
few	14	TRBV2	TRBJ2-4	NA	TGTGCCAGCAGTGAACTGGCCAGGGGAAACATTCAGTACTTC	CASSELARGNIQYF
NA	12	TRBV11-2	TRBJ2-2	NA	TGTGCCAGCAGCCCGGTCGCCGGGGAGCTGTTTTTT	CASSPVAGELFF
few	13	TRBV12-3/TRBV12-4	TRBJ1-5	NA	TGTGCCAGCTGCTTTGGGGCCGCTCAGCCCCAGCATTTT	CASCFGAAQPQHF
NA	13	TRBV4-2	TRBJ1-1	NA	TGTGCCAGCAGCCAAGATACCTACACTGAAGCTTTCTTT	CASSQDTYTEAFF
NA	16	TRBV20-1	TRBJ2-3	NA	TGCAGTGCTAGAGATCCGGGGGACTTTCACACAGATACGCAGTATTTT	CSARDPGDFHTDTQYF
many	17	TRBV7-8	TRBJ2-1	TRBD2	TGTGCCAGCAGCTTAGTATTGCGGGGGACCCCCTCGGAGGAGCAGTTCTTC	CASSLVLRGTPSEEQFF
many	13	TRBV5-1	TRBJ2-5	NA	TGCGCCAGCAGCTTATCGGGGGAAGAGACCCAGTACTTC	CASSLSGEETQYF
many	15	TRBV6-5	TRBJ1-5	TRBD1	TGTGCCAGCACTCCGGGACAGGGGGCATGGCAGCCCCAGCATTTT	CASTPGQGAWQPQHF
few	16	TRBV10-3	TRBJ2-7	TRBD2	TGTGCCATCAGTGAGTACACTAGCGCTAAGGCTGGCGAGCAGTACTTC	CAISEYTSAKAGEQYF
few	18	TRBV18	TRBJ2-5	NA	TGTGCCAGCTCACCAGCAACTGTCAGTTACCTTAACCAAGAGACCCAGTACTTC	CASSPATVSYLNQETQYF
many	16	TRBV18	TRBJ2-1	TRBD2	TGTGCCAGCTCACCACCGGGACTAGCGGGACCCCATGAGCAGTTCTTC	CASSPPGLAGPHEQFF
many	14	TRBV2	TRBJ1-2	NA	TGTGCCAGCAGTGATGAGAGGGATCGGCATGGCTACACCTTC	CASSDERDRHGYTF
NA	15	TRBV5-5	TRBJ2-1	TRBD1	TGTGCCAGCATCCTAGGGGGACAGAGCTACAATGAGCAGTTCTTC	CASILGGQSYNEQFF
few	13	TRBV11-3	TRBJ1-2	TRBD1	TGTGCCAGCAGCTTAGCAGGGGGCTATGGCTACACCTTC	CASSLAGGYGYTF
many	14	TRBV4-2	TRBJ1-2	NA	TGTGCCAGCAGCGGGGGGTTTTTTACGGGCGGCTACACCTTC	CASSGGFFTGGYTF
many	14	TRBV11-2	TRBJ2-3	TRBD2	TGTGCCAGCAGCTTAGGACTAGCCGGAGATACGCAGTATTTT	CASSLGLAGDTQYF
many	12	TRBV2	TRBJ2-1	TRBD1	TGTGCCAGCAGGGACAGGGGCGATGAGCAGTTCTTC	CASRDRGDEQFF
few	15	TRBV4-2	TRBJ2-3	TRBD1	TGTGCCAGCAGTCGGGGACAGGGGGCAGAAGATACGCAGTATTTT	CASSRGQGAEDTQYF